What follows is one T cell receptor beta chain and its context. The specificity of this receptor is unknown. Nothing much larger sits one base from this clone, and base qualities are not available. Collaborating institutions collected whole blood in K2EDTA tubes following their own protocols. For TCRbeta analysis, collaborators shipped samples as frozen whole blood, isolated PBMCs, or DNA extracted from either of those sample types. TCRbeta CDR3 regions were amplified from genomic DNA using the immunoSEQ Assay, a bias-controlled multiplex PCR. On the study's bioinformatics: Within the assay, amplification of reference gene primers was used to estimate how many nucleated cells each sample contained. To quantify the absolute abundance of each unique TCRbeta CDR3 rearrangement, sequence reads were collapsed and filtered. For each sample, productive Simpson clonality was calculated as the square root of Simpson's diversity index across productive rearrangements. Imported from immuneACCESS, the table was reduced by TCRdb to in-frame sequences with V and J called. These copies leave out some clones; in studies compared against another copy, an unresolved V gene accounts for under half, and the cause of the remainder is not known. V and J calls and clone size are as listed in that table; D and trimming were resolved from the DNA. The sample table records some 130,000 clones; 84% of these occur just once. 44% of the sample is taken by the ten largest.

The sample belongs to a study of blood T cell repertoires in COVID-19 (dated by TCRdb to 2020 to 2022). A note on the overall study: Collaborator samples came from the United States, Italy and Spain and covered acute and convalescent phases of COVID-19. The prospective study material was composed of cDNA or gDNA derived from T cells, B-cell-depleted T cells, or PBMCs. Subjects who had been exposed to COVID-19, were actively infected with it, or had recovered from it provided the deeply sampled blood TCRbeta repertoires that made up the dataset. The repertoires were made available in a free public database intended to serve as a resource for research on the immune response to SARS-CoV-2. Samples came from the ongoing ImmuneRACE study (first 160 participants) plus 1,254 subjects from 6 global collaborators. A de-identified subject ID, COVID-19 status, age in years and sex were almost always included in the sample metadata. Where available, HLA class I and class II types were obtained from metadata supplied by the sample provider rather than from assay-based typing. The investigation overall reported the following: How much clinical and demographic metadata was included differed by source and by participant, and the metadata was provided uncurated.

The germline V gene encodes CDR1 ENHRY and CDR2 SYGVKD. V is pruned by 11 bases and J by 4 bases, leaving 7 bases of the junction without a gene match. From the cysteine through the phenylalanine, the CDR3 covers 13 amino acids. Only CDR3 DNA remains: 39 bases, in frame from the first base. The TCR originated in a human donor in a cohort sampled during active COVID-19. Material for sequencing was peripheral blood. The sequence is built from TRBV10-3 and TRBJ2-5; TRBD2 aligns with 10 central bases. The CDR3 corresponds to CAGSGGARETQYF. The base sequence is TGTGCCGGCAGCGGGGGGGCCAGAGAGACCCAGTACTTC.